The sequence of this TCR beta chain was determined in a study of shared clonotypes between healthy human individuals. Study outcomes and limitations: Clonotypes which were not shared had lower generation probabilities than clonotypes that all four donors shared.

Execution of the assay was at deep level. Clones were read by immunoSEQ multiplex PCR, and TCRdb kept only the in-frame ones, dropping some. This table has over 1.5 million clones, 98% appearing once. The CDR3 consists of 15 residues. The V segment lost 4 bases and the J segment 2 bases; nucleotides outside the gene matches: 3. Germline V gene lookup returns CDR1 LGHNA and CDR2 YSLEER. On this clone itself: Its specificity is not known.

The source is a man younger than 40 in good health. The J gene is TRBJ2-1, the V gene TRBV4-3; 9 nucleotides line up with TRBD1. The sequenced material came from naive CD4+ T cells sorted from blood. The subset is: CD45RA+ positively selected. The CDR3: CASSRTGGPYNEQFF. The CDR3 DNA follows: TGCGCCAGCAGCCGTACAGGGGGCCCCTACAATGAGCAGTTCTTC.